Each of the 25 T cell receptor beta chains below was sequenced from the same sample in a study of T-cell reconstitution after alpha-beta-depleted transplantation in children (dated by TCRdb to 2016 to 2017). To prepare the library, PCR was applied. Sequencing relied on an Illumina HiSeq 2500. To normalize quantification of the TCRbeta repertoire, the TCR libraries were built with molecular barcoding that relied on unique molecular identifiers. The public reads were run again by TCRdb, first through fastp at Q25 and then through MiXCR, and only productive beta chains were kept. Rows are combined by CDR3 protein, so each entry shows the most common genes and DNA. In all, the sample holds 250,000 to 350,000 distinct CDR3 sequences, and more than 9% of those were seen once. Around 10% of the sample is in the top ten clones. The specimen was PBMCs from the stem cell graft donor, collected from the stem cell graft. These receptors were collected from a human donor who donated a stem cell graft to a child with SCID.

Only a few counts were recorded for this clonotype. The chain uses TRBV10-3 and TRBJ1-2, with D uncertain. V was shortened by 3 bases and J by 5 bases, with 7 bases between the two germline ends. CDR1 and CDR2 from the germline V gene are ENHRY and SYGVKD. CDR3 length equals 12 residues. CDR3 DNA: TGTGCCATCAGTGACTGGTCATATGGCTACACCTTC. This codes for CAISDWSYGYTF.

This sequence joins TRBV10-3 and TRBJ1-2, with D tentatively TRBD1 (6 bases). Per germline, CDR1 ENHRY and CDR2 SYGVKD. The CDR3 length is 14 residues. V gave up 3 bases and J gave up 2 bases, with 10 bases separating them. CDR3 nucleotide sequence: TGTGCCATCAGTGACCCAACAGGGAACTATGGCTACACCTTC. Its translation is CAISDPTGNYGYTF.

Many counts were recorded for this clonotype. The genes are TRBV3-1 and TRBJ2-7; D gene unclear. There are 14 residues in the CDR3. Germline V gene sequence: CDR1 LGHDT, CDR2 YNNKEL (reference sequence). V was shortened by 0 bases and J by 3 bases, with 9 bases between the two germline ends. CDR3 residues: CASSQDQWNYEQYF. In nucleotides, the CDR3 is TGTGCCAGCAGCCAAGATCAGTGGAACTACGAGCAGTACTTC.

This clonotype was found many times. CDR3 bases: TGTGCCAGCAGTTACTCACTCCAGGGGGCGGCTGGAAACACCATATATTTT. Residues: CASSYSLQGAAGNTIYF. The V gene is TRBV6-5, the J gene TRBJ1-3, with TRBD1 matching 8 bases. CDR1 and CDR2 (germline): MNHEY, SVGAGI. After removal of 0 bases from V and 2 bases from J, the junction contained 6 bases not matched to a gene. The CDR3 spans 17 residues.

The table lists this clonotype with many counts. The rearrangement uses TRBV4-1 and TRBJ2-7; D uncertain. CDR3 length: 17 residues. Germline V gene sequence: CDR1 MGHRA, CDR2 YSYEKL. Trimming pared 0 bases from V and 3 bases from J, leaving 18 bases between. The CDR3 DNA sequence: TGCGCCAGCAGCCAAGATTTTCACCCCGGCACAGACTACGAGCAGTACTTC. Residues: CASSQDFHPGTDYEQYF.

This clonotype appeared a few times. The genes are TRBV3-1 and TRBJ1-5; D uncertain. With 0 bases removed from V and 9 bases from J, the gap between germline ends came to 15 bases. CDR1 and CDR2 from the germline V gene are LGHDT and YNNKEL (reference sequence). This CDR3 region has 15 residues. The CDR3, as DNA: TGTGCCAGCAGCCAAGATCGTTCGAGTAAGATGCCCCAGCATTTT. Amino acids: CASSQDRSSKMPQHF.

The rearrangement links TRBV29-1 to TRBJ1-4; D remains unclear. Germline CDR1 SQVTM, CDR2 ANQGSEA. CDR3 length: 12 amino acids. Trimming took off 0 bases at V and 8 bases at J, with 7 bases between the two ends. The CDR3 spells CSVEEGNEKLFF. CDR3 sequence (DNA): TGCAGCGTTGAAGAAGGGAACGAAAAACTGTTTTTT. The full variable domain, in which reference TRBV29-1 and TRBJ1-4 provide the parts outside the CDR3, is SAVISQKPSRDICQRGTSLTIQCQVDSQVTMMFWYRQQPGQSLTLIATANQGSEATYESGFVIDKFPISRPNLTFSTLTVSNMSPEDSSIYLCSVEEGNEKLFFGSGTQLSVL.

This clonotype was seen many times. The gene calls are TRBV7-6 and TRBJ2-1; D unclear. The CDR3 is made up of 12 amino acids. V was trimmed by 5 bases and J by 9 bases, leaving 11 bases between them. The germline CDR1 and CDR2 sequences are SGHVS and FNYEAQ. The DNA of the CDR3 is TGTGCCAGCAGCCCTATGGAATTTGAGCAGTTCTTC. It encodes CASSPMEFEQFF.

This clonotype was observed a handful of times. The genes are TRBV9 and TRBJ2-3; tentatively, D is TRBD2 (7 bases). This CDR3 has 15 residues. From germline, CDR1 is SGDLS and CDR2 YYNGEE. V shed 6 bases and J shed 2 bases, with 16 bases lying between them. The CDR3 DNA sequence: TGTGCCAGCACACGTGGGGGGGGGCCCACAGATACGCAGTATTTT. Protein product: CASTRGGGPTDTQYF.

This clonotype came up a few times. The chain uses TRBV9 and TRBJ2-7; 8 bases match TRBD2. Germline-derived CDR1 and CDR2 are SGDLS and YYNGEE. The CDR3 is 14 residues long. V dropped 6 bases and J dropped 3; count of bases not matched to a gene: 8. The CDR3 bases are TGTGCCAGCAACCCCCGGGGGGGGGACTACGAGCAGTACTTC. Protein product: CASNPRGGDYEQYF.

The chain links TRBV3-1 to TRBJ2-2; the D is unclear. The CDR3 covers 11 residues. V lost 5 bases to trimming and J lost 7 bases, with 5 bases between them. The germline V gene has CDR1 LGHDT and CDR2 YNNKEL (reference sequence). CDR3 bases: TGTGCCAGCAGCAAGCACGGGGAGCTGTTTTTT. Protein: CASSKHGELFF.

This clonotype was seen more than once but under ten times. CDR3 DNA: TGTGCCAGCAGCGTAGGTTCACTAGCTAGTGAGCAGTTCTTC. Translation gives CASSVGSLASEQFF. The chain joins TRBV9 to TRBJ2-1, with a tentative D call TRBD2 (6 bases). Germline-derived CDR1 and CDR2 are SGDLS and YYNGEE. CDR3 length: 14 amino acids. The V end lost 0 bases, the J end lost 9 bases, and 13 bases lay between the germline ends.

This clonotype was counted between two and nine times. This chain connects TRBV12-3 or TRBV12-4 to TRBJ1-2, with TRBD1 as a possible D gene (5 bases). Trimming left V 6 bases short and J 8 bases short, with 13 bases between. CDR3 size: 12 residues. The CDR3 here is CASSRQTGGYTF. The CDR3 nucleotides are TGTGCCAGCAGCAGACAGACGGGAGGCTACACCTTC.

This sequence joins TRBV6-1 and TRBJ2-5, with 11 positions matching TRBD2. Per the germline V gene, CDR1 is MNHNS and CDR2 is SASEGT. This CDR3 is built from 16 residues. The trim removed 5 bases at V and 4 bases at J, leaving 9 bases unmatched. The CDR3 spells CASSPSGGLIIETQYF. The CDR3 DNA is TGTGCCAGCAGTCCTAGCGGGGGGCTGATTATAGAGACCCAGTACTTC.

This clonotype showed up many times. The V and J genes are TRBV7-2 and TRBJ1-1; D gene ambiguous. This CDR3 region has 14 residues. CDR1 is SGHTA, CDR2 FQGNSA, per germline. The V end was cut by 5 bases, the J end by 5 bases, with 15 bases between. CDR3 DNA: TGTGCCAGCAGCGGATGGGAGGGAATGACTGAAGCTTTCTTT. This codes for CASSGWEGMTEAFF.

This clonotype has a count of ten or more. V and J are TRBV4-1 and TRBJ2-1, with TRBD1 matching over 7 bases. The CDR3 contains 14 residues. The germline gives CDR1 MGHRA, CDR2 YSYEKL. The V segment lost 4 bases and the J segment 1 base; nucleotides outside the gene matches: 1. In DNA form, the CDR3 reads TGCGCCAGCAGCCGGGACAGATCCTACAATGAGCAGTTCTTC. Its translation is CASSRDRSYNEQFF.

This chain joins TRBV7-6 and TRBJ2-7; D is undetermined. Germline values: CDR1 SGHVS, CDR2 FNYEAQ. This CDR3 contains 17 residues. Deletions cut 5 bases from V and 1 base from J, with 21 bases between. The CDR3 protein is CASSKLTSGIGSYEQYF. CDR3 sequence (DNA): TGTGCCAGCAGCAAACTAACCTCGGGTATAGGGTCCTACGAGCAGTACTTC.

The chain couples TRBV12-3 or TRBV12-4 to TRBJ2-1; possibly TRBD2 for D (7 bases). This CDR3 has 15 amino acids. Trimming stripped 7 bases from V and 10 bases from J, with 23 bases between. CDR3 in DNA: TGTGCCAGCACCTATTGGGGGGGGGCCCCCATGGAGCAGTTCTTC. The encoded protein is CASTYWGGAPMEQFF.

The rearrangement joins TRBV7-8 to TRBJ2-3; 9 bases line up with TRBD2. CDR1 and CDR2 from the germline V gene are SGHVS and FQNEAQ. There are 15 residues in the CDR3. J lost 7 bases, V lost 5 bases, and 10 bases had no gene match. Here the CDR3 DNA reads TGTGCCAGCAGCCCCGGGACTAGCTTTGGTAATACGCAGTATTTT. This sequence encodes CASSPGTSFGNTQYF.

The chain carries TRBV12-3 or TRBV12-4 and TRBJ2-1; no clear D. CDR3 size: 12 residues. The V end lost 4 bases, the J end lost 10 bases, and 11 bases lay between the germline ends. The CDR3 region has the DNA TGTGCCAGCAGTTCCGTGGACGGAGAGCAGTTCTTC. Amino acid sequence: CASSSVDGEQFF.

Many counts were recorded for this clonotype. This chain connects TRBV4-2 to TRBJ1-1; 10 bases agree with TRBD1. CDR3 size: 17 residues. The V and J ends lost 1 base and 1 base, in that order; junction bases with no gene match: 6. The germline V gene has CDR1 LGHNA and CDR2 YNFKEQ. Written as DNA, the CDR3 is TGTGCCAGCAGCCAAGGAGGGACAGGGGCGGGGAACACTGAAGCTTTCTTT. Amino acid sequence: CASSQGGTGAGNTEAFF.

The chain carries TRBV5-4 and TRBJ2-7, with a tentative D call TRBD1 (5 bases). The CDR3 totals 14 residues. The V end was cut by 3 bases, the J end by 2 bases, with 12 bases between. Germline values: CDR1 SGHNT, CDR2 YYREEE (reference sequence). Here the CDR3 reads CASSSTASTYEQYF. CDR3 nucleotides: TGTGCCAGCAGCTCGACAGCTTCCACCTACGAGCAGTACTTC.

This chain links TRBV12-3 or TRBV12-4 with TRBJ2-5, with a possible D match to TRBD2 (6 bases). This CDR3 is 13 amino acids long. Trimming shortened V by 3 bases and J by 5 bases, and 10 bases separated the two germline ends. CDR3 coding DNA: TGTGCCAGCAGTTTGGAGGGGCCCGAGACCCAGTACTTC. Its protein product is CASSLEGPETQYF.

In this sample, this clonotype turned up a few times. Here the CDR3 reads CATRDRGNEQFF. The DNA of the CDR3 is TGTGCCACCAGGGACAGGGGCAATGAGCAGTTCTTC. The rearrangement joins TRBV10-3 to TRBJ2-1, with TRBD1 matching 10 bases. The ends lost 10 bases at V and 6 bases at J; junction bases unmatched: 3. The germline gives CDR1 ENHRY, CDR2 SYGVKD. CDR3 length: 12 residues.

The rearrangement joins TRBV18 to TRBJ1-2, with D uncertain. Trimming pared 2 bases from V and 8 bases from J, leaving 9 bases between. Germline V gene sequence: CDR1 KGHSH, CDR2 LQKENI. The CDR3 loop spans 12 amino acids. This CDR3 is CASSPLNGGYTF. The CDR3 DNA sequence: TGTGCCAGCTCACCATTGAATGGCGGCTACACCTTC.